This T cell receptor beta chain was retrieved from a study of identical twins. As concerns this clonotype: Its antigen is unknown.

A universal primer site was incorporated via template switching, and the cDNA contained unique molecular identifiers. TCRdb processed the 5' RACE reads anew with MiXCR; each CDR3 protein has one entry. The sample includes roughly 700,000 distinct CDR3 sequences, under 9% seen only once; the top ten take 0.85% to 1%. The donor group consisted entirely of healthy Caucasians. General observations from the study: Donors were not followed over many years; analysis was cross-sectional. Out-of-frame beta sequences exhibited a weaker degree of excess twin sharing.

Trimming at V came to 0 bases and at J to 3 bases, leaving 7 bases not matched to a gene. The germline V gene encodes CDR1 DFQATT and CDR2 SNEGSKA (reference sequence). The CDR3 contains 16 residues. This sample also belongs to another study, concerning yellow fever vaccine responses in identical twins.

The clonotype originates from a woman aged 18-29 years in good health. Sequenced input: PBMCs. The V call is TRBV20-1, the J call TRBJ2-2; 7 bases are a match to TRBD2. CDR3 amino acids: CSAREGGKPYTGELFF. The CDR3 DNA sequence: TGCAGTGCTAGAGAGGGGGGGAAGCCCTACACCGGGGAGCTGTTTTTT.